In its sample, the clone carrying this T cell receptor (beta chain) was seen a few times. TCRdb re-called the 5' RACE reads with MiXCR, one entry per CDR3 protein. The sample consists of nearly 110,000 distinct CDR3 sequences, 17% of them appearing once. The data were obtained in a study of T-cell memory formation after mild COVID-19. The V gene's germline CDR1 is SNHLY and CDR2 FYNNEI. V shed 0 bases and J 7 bases; nucleotides not matched to a gene: 7. CDR3 size: 16 residues. Sample: PBMCs or a T cell subset sorted from them (not recorded which). The rearrangement uses TRBV2 and TRBJ2-2; 8 bases fit TRBD1. The sequence came from an adult woman who had mild COVID-19 (a few samples of this study predate the infection). Cell type and time point are not known. The CDR3 sequence: CASSEARTGFGGELFF. The DNA for the CDR3 is TGTGCCAGCAGTGAAGCGCGGACAGGGTTTGGCGGGGAGCTGTTTTTT.